One and the same sample provided the 23 T cell receptor beta chains below, sequenced in a study of blood T cell repertoires in COVID-19 (TCRdb year 2020). Library preparation used the immunoSEQ multiplex PCR assay. TCRdb obtained this table from immuneACCESS and retained in-frame rearrangements with V and J assigned. These tables miss some clones; where compared with another copy, unresolved V genes account for less than half of the shortfall, and the remainder is unexplained. The sample table records hundreds of thousands of clones; about 86% of these occur just once. The ten largest clonotypes hold roughly 5.8% of the sample. The sequenced sample consisted of peripheral blood. Receptors were obtained from an elderly man with acute or convalescent COVID-19.

The CDR3 DNA follows: TGTGCCAGCAGGAGGACTAGCGGGGTAGCGAACACCGGGGAGCTGTTTTTT. Protein sequence: CASRRTSGVANTGELFF. This rearrangement joins TRBV2 to TRBJ2-2, with TRBD2 matching 12 bases. The germline gives CDR1 SNHLY, CDR2 FYNNEI. The CDR3 is 17 amino acids. V lost 6 bases, J lost 0 bases, and 5 bases stayed unmatched.

The rearrangement links TRBV24-1 to TRBJ1-2; D gene ambiguous. Germline V CDR1 and CDR2: KGHDR, SFDVKD. This CDR3 has 14 amino acids. Between the trimmed V and J ends, which lost 2 bases and 4 bases, there was a span of 10 bases. This chain's CDR3 is CATSDSYSSYGYTF. The CDR3, as DNA: TGTGCCACCAGTGATTCTTACAGCTCCTATGGCTACACCTTC.

This chain uses TRBV5-1 with TRBJ2-3; D gene unclear. V was clipped by 4 bases and J by 2 bases, with 17 bases between them. CDR1 is SGHRS, CDR2 YFSETQ, per germline. The CDR3 has 16 amino acids. The CDR3 DNA reads TGCGCCAGCAGCGCGGCGTTGTTGATTAACACAGATACGCAGTATTTT. This codes for CASSAALLINTDTQYF.

The rearrangement joins TRBV28 to TRBJ1-1; 9 nucleotides agree with TRBD1. The germline V gene has CDR1 MDHEN and CDR2 SYDVKM. This CDR3 is 12 amino acids long. The trim removed 10 bases at V and 2 bases at J, leaving 2 bases unmatched. As DNA, the CDR3 is TGTGCCAACAGGGGGCGAAACACTGAAGCTTTCTTT. Protein: CANRGRNTEAFF.

The chain recombines TRBV5-1 with TRBJ2-2; TRBD2 matches 8 bases. The V gene end was trimmed by 5 bases and the J gene end by 5 bases; junction bases not matched to a gene: 8. This CDR3 has 15 amino acids. Germline CDR1 is SGHRS and CDR2 is YFSETQ. The DNA for the CDR3 is TGCGCCAGCAGGAGTGCTAGCGGGCAGACCGGGGAGCTGTTTTTT. Amino acids: CASRSASGQTGELFF.

The rearrangement joins TRBV19 to TRBJ1-2; perhaps TRBD1 as D (6 bases). CDR1 is LNHDA and CDR2 is SQIVND in the germline V gene (reference sequence). The CDR3 consists of 14 residues. The V and J ends lost 5 bases and 3 bases respectively, with 13 bases between them. Here the CDR3 reads CASSVPQGYYGYTF. In nucleotides, the CDR3 is TGTGCCAGTAGTGTACCACAGGGTTACTATGGCTACACCTTC. Full variable domain (rest looked up from reference TRBV19 and TRBJ1-2): DGGITQSPKYLFRKEGQNVTLSCEQNLNHDAMYWYRQDPGQGLRLIYYSQIVNDFQKGDIAEGYSVSREKKESFPLTVTSAQKNPTAFYLCASSVPQGYYGYTFGSGTRLTVV.

The chain is built from TRBV6-5 and TRBJ2-3, with D perhaps TRBD1 (6 bases). Germline CDR1 and CDR2: MNHEY and SVGAGI. Deletions cut 8 bases from V and 12 bases from J, with 21 bases between. The CDR3 totals 13 residues. CDR3 DNA sequence: TGTGCCAGCCTCGGACAGCCCATCGAGCTTCAGTATTTT. Translating gives CASLGQPIELQYF.

This clone was observed a single time. The V call is TRBV9, the J call TRBJ1-1, with D tentatively TRBD1 (6 bases). Germline V gene sequence: CDR1 SGDLS, CDR2 YYNGEE. V lost 3 bases to trimming and J lost 5 bases, with 17 bases between them. The CDR3 consists of 15 residues. As DNA, the CDR3 is TGTGCCAGCAGCGCAGGCCGGGGGGCCGGTACTGAAGCTTTCTTT. This encodes CASSAGRGAGTEAFF. Together with reference TRBV9 and TRBJ1-1, the CDR3 gives the full variable domain: DSGVTQTPKHLITATGQRVTLRCSPRSGDLSVYWYQQSLDQGLQFLIQYYNGEERAKGNILERFSAQQFPDLHSELNLSSLELGDSALYFCASSAGRGAGTEAFFGQGTRLTVV.

The chain has TRBV5-1 and TRBJ2-7, with D possibly TRBD1 on 5 matching bases. Germline CDR1 is SGHRS and CDR2 is YFSETQ. Trimming took 4 bases from V and 1 from J, leaving 9 bases between them. This CDR3 is 13 amino acids long. CDR3 DNA sequence: TGCGCCAGCAGCCCGGACATATCCTACGAGCAGTACTTC. Protein: CASSPDISYEQYF.

Only a few counts were recorded for this clone. The chain employs TRBV30 and TRBJ2-7; 7 bases fit TRBD1. Germline V gene sequence: CDR1 GTSNPN, CDR2 SVGIG (reference sequence). CDR3 length: 13 amino acids. Trimming removed 7 bases from V and 4 bases from J; junction bases left unmatched: 10. The CDR3 loop reads CASLTGDGYEQYF. CDR3 bases: TGTGCCTCCCTCACAGGGGATGGGTACGAGCAGTACTTC.

This chain links TRBV19 with TRBJ1-4; TRBD1 matches 7 bases. Germline-derived CDR1 and CDR2 are LNHDA and SQIVND (reference sequence). The ends lost 6 bases at V and 3 bases at J; junction bases unmatched: 1. This CDR3 region has 13 residues. The CDR3 region is CASSGTANEKLFF. The CDR3 bases are TGTGCCAGTAGCGGGACAGCTAATGAAAAACTGTTTTTT. The complete variable domain, with remaining parts taken from reference TRBV19 and TRBJ1-4, reads DGGITQSPKYLFRKEGQNVTLSCEQNLNHDAMYWYRQDPGQGLRLIYYSQIVNDFQKGDIAEGYSVSREKKESFPLTVTSAQKNPTAFYLCASSGTANEKLFFGSGTQLSVL.

V gene TRBV7-8 combines with J gene TRBJ2-7, with a possible D match to TRBD1 (5 bases). Germline lookup yields CDR1 SGHVS and CDR2 FQNEAQ. CDR3 length: 17 residues. The V end lost 1 base, the J end lost 0 bases, and 16 bases lay between the germline ends. The CDR3, as DNA: TGTGCCAGCAGCTTAGTAGGGGCCGACAGTATCTCCTACGAGCAGTACTTC. Its translation: CASSLVGADSISYEQYF.

This clone was detected only once. V usage is TRBV13 and J usage is TRBJ1-1, with a possible D match to TRBD1 (6 bases). CDR3 size: 16 residues. Germline V gene data show CDR1 as PRHDT and CDR2 as FYEKMQ (reference sequence). V was pared by 6 bases and J by 0 bases, with 17 bases between. The CDR3 reads CASRIGQILMNTEAFF. The CDR3 coding sequence is TGTGCCAGCAGAATCGGACAGATTCTTATGAACACTGAAGCTTTCTTT.

The gene calls are TRBV7-9 and TRBJ2-5; a weak D match, TRBD1 (6 bases). Trimming removed 2 bases at V and 1 base at J, with 17 bases between. The CDR3 has 17 amino acids. In germline, CDR1 is SEHNR, CDR2 FQNEAQ (reference sequence). The CDR3 sequence is CASSLSIVTGPQETQYF. As DNA, the CDR3 is TGTGCCAGCAGCTTAAGTATAGTGACAGGCCCCCAAGAGACCCAGTACTTC.

This clone appeared once. This sequence joins TRBV18 and TRBJ2-3; 10 nucleotides line up with TRBD2. The J segment lost 6 bases and the V segment lost 8 bases, leaving 14 bases of the junction unmatched. This CDR3 comprises 16 residues. Germline loops: CDR1 KGHSH, CDR2 LQKENI. The CDR3 DNA reads TGTGCCAGCCGCGCTCAGGGCGGGACTAGCGTCGATACGCAGTATTTT. The encoded protein is CASRAQGGTSVDTQYF. Variable domain in full (rest from reference TRBV18 and TRBJ2-3): NAGVMQNPRHLVRRRGQEARLRCSPMKGHSHVYWYRQLPEEGLKFMVYLQKENIIDESGMPKERFSAEFPKEGPSILRIQQVVRGDSAAYFCASRAQGGTSVDTQYFGPGTRLTVL.

The chain recombines TRBV10-3 with TRBJ2-3; D is possibly TRBD2 (6 bases). Germline CDR1 is ENHRY and CDR2 is SYGVKD. Trimming removed 3 bases from V and 4 bases from J, with 14 bases in between. This CDR3 has 15 amino acids. The CDR3, as DNA: TGTGCCATCAGTGAACCAGTCCTAGCGTCAGATACGCAGTATTTT. Translating it yields CAISEPVLASDTQYF.

This clone was seen once. The V and J genes are TRBV5-8 and TRBJ1-6; a weak D match, TRBD1 (6 bases). Germline CDR1 SGHTS, CDR2 YDEGEE. This CDR3 region has 15 residues. V lost 4 bases and J 9 bases, leaving 17 bases between the germline ends. The CDR3 spells CASSHPTGMGSPLHF. The CDR3 DNA reads TGTGCCAGCAGCCATCCTACAGGGATGGGTTCACCCCTCCACTTT. Combining the CDR3 with reference TRBV5-8 and TRBJ1-6 gives the whole variable domain EAGVTQSPTHLIKTRGQQATLRCSPISGHTSVYWYQQALGLGLQFLLWYDEGEERNRGNFPPRFSGRQFPNYSSELNVNALELEDSALYLCASSHPTGMGSPLHFGNGTRLTVT.

This CDR3 is CASATMAGINYGYTF. CDR3 sequence (DNA): TGCGCCAGCGCCACCATGGCAGGGATTAACTATGGCTACACCTTC. The chain recombines TRBV5-1 with TRBJ1-2, with a weak D call TRBD1 (5 bases). The CDR3 is 15 residues long. Germline V CDR1 and CDR2: SGHRS, YFSETQ. V lost 7 bases and J 1 base, leaving 17 bases between the germline ends.

This chain joins TRBV19 and TRBJ2-1, with D perhaps TRBD2 (6 bases). The V and J ends lost 5 bases and 15 bases respectively, with 23 bases between them. CDR3 length: 14 residues. The germline CDR1 and CDR2 sequences are LNHDA and SQIVND (reference sequence). The CDR3 region is CASSSPGGPMRWFF. Here the CDR3 DNA reads TGTGCCAGTAGTTCCCCCGGAGGGCCAATGCGGTGGTTCTTC.

Details on this clone: Other DNA sequences in this specimen translate into the identical CDR3. V gene TRBV3-1 (or the pseudogene TRBV3-2) combines with J gene TRBJ1-5; 11 bases align to TRBD1. CDR3 length equals 16 residues. Germline trimming cut 1 base from V and 6 bases from J; bases unmatched to any gene: 5. The germline CDR1 and CDR2 sequences are LGHDT and YNNKEL (reference sequence). CDR3: CASSQAGTGGTQPQHF. CDR3 in DNA: TGTGCCAGCAGCCAAGCCGGGACAGGGGGTACTCAGCCCCAGCATTTT.

The gene calls are TRBV5-1 and TRBJ2-1, with 8 bases fitting TRBD2. Germline CDR1 reads SGHRS; CDR2 reads YFSETQ. The CDR3 contains 15 residues. V was clipped by 5 bases and J by 5 bases; unmatched bases: 9. CDR3 loop: CASSRIAGQDNEQFF. The CDR3 DNA reads TGCGCCAGCAGTCGTATAGCGGGGCAAGACAATGAGCAGTTCTTC.

The chain joins TRBV7-9 to TRBJ2-1; TRBD1 aligns across 7 bases. Germline V gives CDR1 SEHNR, CDR2 FQNEAQ (reference sequence). The CDR3 covers 15 residues. Losses at the gene ends were 4 bases for V and 4 bases for J; bases not matched to a gene: 7. The CDR3 loop is CASSSTGSTYNEQFF. The CDR3 region has the DNA TGTGCCAGCAGCTCGACAGGGTCTACTTACAATGAGCAGTTCTTC.

This rearrangement joins TRBV3-1 (or the pseudogene TRBV3-2) to TRBJ1-3, with 7 bases matching TRBD1. The CDR3 loop spans 14 amino acids. Germline CDR1 reads LGHDT; CDR2 reads YNNKEL (reference sequence). V dropped 2 bases and J dropped 4; count of bases not matched to a gene: 2. The CDR3 nucleotides are TGTGCCAGCAGCCAAAGGGGGCTCGGAAACACCATATATTTT. This gives the protein CASSQRGLGNTIYF.